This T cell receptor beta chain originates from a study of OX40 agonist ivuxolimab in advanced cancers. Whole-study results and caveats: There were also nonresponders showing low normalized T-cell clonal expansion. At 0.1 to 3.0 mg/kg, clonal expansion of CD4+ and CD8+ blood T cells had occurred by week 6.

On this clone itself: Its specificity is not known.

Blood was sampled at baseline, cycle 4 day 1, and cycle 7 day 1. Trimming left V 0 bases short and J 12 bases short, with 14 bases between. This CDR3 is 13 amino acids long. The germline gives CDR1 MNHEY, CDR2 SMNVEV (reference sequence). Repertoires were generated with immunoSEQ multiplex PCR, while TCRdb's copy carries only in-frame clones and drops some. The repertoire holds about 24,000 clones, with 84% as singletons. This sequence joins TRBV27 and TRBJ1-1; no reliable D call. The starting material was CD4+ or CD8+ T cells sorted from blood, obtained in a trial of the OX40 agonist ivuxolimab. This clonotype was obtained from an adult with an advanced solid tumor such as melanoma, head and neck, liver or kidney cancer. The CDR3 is CASSLSKPSESFF. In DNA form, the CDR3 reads TGTGCCAGCAGTTTATCGAAACCCTCGGAATCTTTCTTT.